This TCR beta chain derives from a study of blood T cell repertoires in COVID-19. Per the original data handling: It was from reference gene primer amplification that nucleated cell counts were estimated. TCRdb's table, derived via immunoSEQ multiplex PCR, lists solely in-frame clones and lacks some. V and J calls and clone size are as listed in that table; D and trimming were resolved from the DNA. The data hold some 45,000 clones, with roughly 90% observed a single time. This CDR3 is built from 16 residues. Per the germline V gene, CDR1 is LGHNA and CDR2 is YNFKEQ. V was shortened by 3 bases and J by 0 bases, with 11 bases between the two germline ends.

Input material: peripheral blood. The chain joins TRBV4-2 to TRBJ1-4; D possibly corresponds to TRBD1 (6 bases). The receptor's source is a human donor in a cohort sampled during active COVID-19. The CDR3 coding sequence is TGTGCCAGCAGCCAGGGGGCCGCATCAACTAATGAAAAACTGTTTTTT. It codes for CASSQGAASTNEKLFF.